This TCR beta chain was sequenced in a study of neoadjuvant nivolumab and ipilimumab in lung cancer. The assay was immunoSEQ multiplex PCR, and TCRdb's table has in-frame clones only and misses some. The table records 4,500 to 5,000 clones, about 83% of them present only once. Per germline, CDR1 GTSNPN and CDR2 SVGIG (reference sequence). The CDR3 sequence is 16 residues long. J lost 7 bases, V lost 3 bases, and 14 bases had no gene match. The study's findings and limits: Higher pretherapy blood TCR richness went with higher resected-tumor richness. TCR clonality did not significantly correlate with pathologic tumor regression. From pretherapy to surgery, tumor richness and clonality rose with dual therapy.

Regarding this clone: No antigen is known for it.

The V call is TRBV30, the J call TRBJ1-1; TRBD1 agrees at 10 bases. The source of this sequence is an adult with non-small cell lung cancer. Some clones in this sample may be carry-over from other donors' samples. Sequencing used normal lung tissue adjacent to the tumor, obtained after neoadjuvant nivolumab, alone or with ipilimumab, at or shortly before surgery. The CDR3 sequence is CAWSPKPGQGTNEAFF. The CDR3 bases are TGTGCCTGGAGCCCAAAACCGGGACAGGGGACAAATGAAGCTTTCTTT.